A single sample gave rise to the 23 T cell receptor beta chains below, sequenced in a study of tumor-infiltrating lymphocytes in primary liver carcinoma. cDNA specific to TCR beta was made from 500 to 650 ng of total RNA, with a constant-region primer employed for priming. Three-round nested multiplex PCR performed with slightly modified ARM-PCR produced the TCR beta libraries. Running 10 cycles apiece, the first two PCR rounds relied on TRBV1-TRBV30 forward primers together with a C-beta reverse primer. TCRdb re-derived calls from the multiplex PCR reads in MiXCR, one entry per CDR3 protein. The repertoire includes roughly 100,000 distinct CDR3 sequences, approximately 80% of them detected once, and approximately 21% sits in the top ten. Co-extraction of both nucleic acids (RNA and DNA) used roughly 20-33 mg of unsorted bulk tissue. The source material was liver tumor tissue from sampling region 3. The subset denotes: tumor region T3, left-lateral pole. These receptors originate from a man aged 35 to 55 with primary liver carcinoma and hepatitis B virus infection.

Remarks on this clonotype: Sequence at one end of the junction differs from germline and may be a read error. The V gene is TRBV11-2, the J gene TRBJ2-5; TRBD2 matches at 7 bases. The V gene's germline CDR1 is SGHAT and CDR2 FQNNGV. The CDR3 length is 15 residues. CDR3 in amino acids: CTSSLPVQGGETQYF. For the CDR3, the DNA is TGTACCAGCAGCCTACCCGTGCAGGGAGGGGAGACCCAGTACTTC.

In its sample, this clonotype was seen once. Mismatch with germline at one junction end may stem from a read error. This chain links TRBV4-2 with TRBJ2-2; D is unclear. The CDR3 is made up of 14 amino acids. Germline CDR1 and CDR2: LGHNA and YNFKEQ. CDR3 DNA: TGTACCAGCAGCCTGGAACGTTCCACCGGGGAGCTGTTTTTT. Amino acid sequence: CTSSLERSTGELFF.

On this clonotype itself: One end of the junction varies from germline; a read error may be responsible. This chain connects TRBV4-3 to TRBJ2-2, with D perhaps matching TRBD2 (5 bases). CDR3 length: 13 amino acids. CDR1 is LGHNA, CDR2 YSLEER, per germline. The CDR3 sequence is CGSSQDWYGELFF. CDR3 nucleotide sequence: TGCGGCAGTAGCCAAGATTGGTACGGGGAGCTCTTTTTT.

As for this clonotype: A read error may be the cause here, since a much bigger clone is one base away. The CDR3 end shows no conserved phenylalanine or tryptophan, and so a read error is likely. This sequence joins TRBV12-3 or TRBV12-4 and TRBJ1-1; a weak D match, TRBD1 (5 bases). The CDR3 has 14 amino acids. As DNA, the CDR3 is TGTGACAGCAGTCCCCCCAGGGCAGGCACTGAAGCTTTCCTT. Protein: CDSSPPRAGTEAFL.

This clonotype was detected many times. The chain joins TRBV28 to TRBJ2-4, with D unclear. Between the trimmed V and J ends, which lost 6 bases and 6 bases, there was a span of 12 bases. The CDR3 covers 13 residues. Germline V gene data show CDR1 as MDHEN and CDR2 as SYDVKM. This CDR3 reads CASRPLDLNIQYF. CDR3 nucleotide sequence: TGTGCCAGCAGACCTTTAGACTTAAACATTCAGTACTTC.

V is TRBV6-4 and J is TRBJ2-3, with D perhaps TRBD1 (6 bases). Per germline, CDR1 MRHNA and CDR2 SNTAGT. The CDR3 is 15 amino acids. The V end lost 9 bases, the J end lost 2 bases, and 18 bases lay between the germline ends. DNA for the CDR3: TGTGCCAGTAATGAGGGGACATCCCTCACAGATACGCAGTATTTT. Residues: CASNEGTSLTDTQYF.

This clonotype has only one observation. In this CDR3 the conserved last residue, phenylalanine or tryptophan, is missing, so a read error is likely. The DNA is omitted, as the CDR3 cannot be located on it reliably, and the CDR3 follows TCRdb's listing. The chain uses TRBV5-4 and TRBJ2-3; TRBD1 was called by the table and not checked on the DNA. The CDR3 is made up of 14 amino acids, end residues included. Per the germline V gene, CDR1 is SGHNT and CDR2 is YYREEE (reference sequence). CDR3 residues: CACSLTGGLHTQYV.

A note on this clonotype: At one of its ends the junction is not consistent with the germline gene, which may arise from a read error. The chain recombines TRBV6-1 with TRBJ2-1; possibly TRBD2 for D (5 bases). CDR1 and CDR2 (germline): MNHNS, SASEGT. The CDR3 length is 16 residues. The DNA of the CDR3 is TGTGCCAGCAGTGACCGCCCCGGGATTAGTGGCAATAAGCAGTTCTTC. This sequence encodes CASSDRPGISGNKQFF.

This clonotype was observed a few times. The germline gene is not matched at one end of the junction; a read error may be the cause. The chain carries TRBV4-3 and TRBJ1-6; maybe TRBD1 (6 bases). Germline V gene data show CDR1 as LGHNA and CDR2 as YSLEER. CDR3 length equals 16 residues. CDR3 sequence: CASSSWDKGRNSLLHF. The CDR3 bases are TGTGCCAGCAGCTCCTGGGACAAGGGAAGGAATTCACTCCTCCACTTT.

Comment on this clonotype: Since no conserved phenylalanine or tryptophan closes the CDR3, a read error is the likely cause. The DNA is omitted, as the CDR3 cannot be located on it reliably, and the CDR3 follows TCRdb's listing. The rearrangement uses TRBV5-6 and TRBJ2-7. The CDR3 region is 14 residues in length, termini included. Looked up from germline, CDR1 is SGHDT and CDR2 is YYEEEE. CDR3 protein: CVSSLGAGSYEQCI.

This clonotype occurred many times. The rearrangement uses TRBV29-1 and TRBJ2-6, with D unresolved. Germline CDR1 is SQVTM and CDR2 is ANQGSEA. The germline V and J ends were trimmed by 5 bases and 0 bases, with 23 bases remaining between them. The CDR3 extends over 19 amino acids. The DNA for the CDR3 is TGCAGCGTTAAGGTAGAAAGTGAGCACACCCTCTCTGGGGCCAACGTCCTGACTTTC. Encoded protein: CSVKVESEHTLSGANVLTF.

This clonotype has ten or more counts. V and J are TRBV12-3 or TRBV12-4 and TRBJ2-3; tentatively, D is TRBD1 or TRBD2 (7 bases each). The CDR3 runs to 17 residues. V was cut by 6 bases and J by 6 bases, with 25 bases left in between. The CDR3 reads CASSFRGGRGPTDTQYF. In DNA form, the CDR3 reads TGTGCCAGCAGCTTCAGGGGGGGACGCGGCCCCACGGATACGCAGTATTTT.

Details on this clonotype: A read error may produce the germline difference seen at one junction end. The chain has TRBV5-6 and TRBJ2-7; perhaps TRBD1 as D (5 bases). The V gene's germline CDR1 is SGHDT and CDR2 YYEEEE. The CDR3 sequence is 15 residues long. The CDR3 spells CASSRTRIGSYVQYF. In nucleotides, the CDR3 is TGTGCCAGCAGTCGGACACGGATCGGGTCCTACGTGCAGTACTTC. Supplemented by reference TRBV5-6 and TRBJ2-7, the full variable domain reads DAGVTQSPTHLIKTRGQQVTLRCSPKSGHDTVSWYQQALGQGPQFIFQYYEEEERQRGNFPDRFSGHQFPNYSSELNVNALLLGDSALYLCASSRTRIGSYVQYFGPGTRLTVT.

The chain couples TRBV7-9 to TRBJ1-1; D remains unclear. Trimming pared 10 bases from V and 3 bases from J, leaving 18 bases between. The CDR3 sequence is 14 residues long. The germline V gene encodes CDR1 SEHNR and CDR2 FQNEAQ (reference sequence). The CDR3 spells CANSWGGSDTEAFF. The CDR3 DNA follows: TGTGCCAATAGCTGGGGTGGTTCCGACACTGAAGCTTTCTTT. The full variable domain, its missing parts supplied by reference TRBV7-9 and TRBJ1-1, is DTGVSQNPRHKITKRGQNVTFRCDPISEHNRLYWYRQTLGQGPEFLTYFQNEAQLEKSRLLSDRFSAERPKGSFSTLEIQRTEQGDSAMYLCANSWGGSDTEAFFGQGTRLTVV.

Here the CDR3 reads CADSDGRLSYEQYF. The CDR3 coding sequence is TGTGCCGACAGTGACGGCCGGTTAAGCTACGAGCAGTACTTC. The chain couples TRBV6-1 to TRBJ2-7, with TRBD1 as a possible D gene (5 bases). Germline CDR1 and CDR2: MNHNS and SASEGT. The CDR3 loop spans 14 amino acids. V dropped 11 bases and J dropped 3 bases, with 20 bases sitting between them.

The rearrangement joins TRBV2 to TRBJ2-1; no clear D. The V end lost 4 bases, the J end lost 7 bases, and 11 bases lay between the germline ends. The CDR3 has 13 amino acids. Germline V gene sequence: CDR1 SNHLY, CDR2 FYNNEI. This chain's CDR3 is CASSAGTWNEQFF. The CDR3 DNA reads as TGTGCCAGCAGTGCCGGAACCTGGAATGAGCAGTTCTTC.

This chain connects TRBV6-6 to TRBJ2-5; 7 bases are a match to TRBD2. The germline V gene has CDR1 MNHNY and CDR2 SVGAGI (reference sequence). The CDR3 is 14 residues long. The junction had 7 bases not matched to a gene; V was cut back by 2 bases and J by 7 bases. The CDR3 protein is CASSYPGREGTQYF. CDR3 nucleotide sequence: TGTGCCAGCAGTTACCCAGGGAGGGAGGGGACCCAGTACTTC.

This clonotype came up once. The junction and the germline gene differ at one end; a read error may be behind it. This chain connects TRBV14 to TRBJ2-1, with D unresolved. This CDR3 contains 16 residues. The germline V gene has CDR1 SGHDN and CDR2 FVKESK. CDR3 in DNA: TGTGTCAGCAGTGCCGTAGATGGATGGGTAAACAATGAGCAGTTCTTC. It specifies CVSSAVDGWVNNEQFF. The full variable domain, with the rest looked up from reference TRBV14 and TRBJ2-1, is EAGVTQFPSHSVIEKGQTVTLRCDPISGHDNLYWYRRVMGKEIKFLLHFVKESKQDESGMPNNRFLAERTGGTYSTLKVQPAELEDSGVYFCVSSAVDGWVNNEQFFGPGTRLTVL.

By sample share, this clonotype is medium-sized (0.01 to 0.1%). The V and J genes are TRBV6-6 and TRBJ1-2; D is unclear. This CDR3 comprises 16 residues. Trimming removed 6 bases at V and 5 bases at J, with 22 bases between. Germline V gives CDR1 MNHNY, CDR2 SVGAGI (reference sequence). The CDR3 sequence is CASSEGPAGGGYGYTF. As DNA, the CDR3 is TGTGCCAGCAGCGAAGGTCCGGCCGGAGGAGGATATGGCTACACCTTC.

This clonotype was observed a handful of times. The junction and the germline gene differ at one end; a read error may be behind it. This sequence joins TRBV11-1 and TRBJ1-6; maybe TRBD1 (5 bases). The CDR3 consists of 13 residues. CDR1 is SGHAT and CDR2 is FQDESV in the germline V gene (reference sequence). The CDR3 DNA is TGTGCCAGCAGCCGGACACTAATTTCACCCCTTCACTTT. Amino acid sequence: CASSRTLISPLHF.

This clonotype came up a few times. The J gene is TRBJ1-2, the V gene TRBV6-6; no reliable D call. Looked up from germline, CDR1 is MNHNY and CDR2 is SVGAGI (reference sequence). The CDR3 runs 15 residues. The V end was cut by 8 bases, the J end by 5 bases, with 21 bases between. CDR3 loop: CASGRVMGTQYGYTF. As DNA, the CDR3 is TGTGCCAGCGGTCGTGTAATGGGCACTCAGTATGGCTACACCTTC.

A few counts support this clonotype. Lacking the conserved final phenylalanine or tryptophan, this CDR3 likely reflects a read error. For the CDR3, the DNA is TGTGCCAGCAGTCCGCAGGGGCTGACCCTAAGTCAGCCCCAGCATCAT. Translation: CASSPQGLTLSQPQHH. The chain has TRBV6-1 and TRBJ1-5; tentatively, D is TRBD1 (6 bases). The V end was cut by 5 bases, the J end by 6 bases, with 20 bases between. Germline loops: CDR1 MNHNS, CDR2 SASEGT. This CDR3 has 16 amino acids.

On this clonotype itself: A much larger clone lies one base from this, so it may be a read error. The chain combines TRBV2 with TRBJ1-1; tentatively, D is TRBD1 (6 bases). V dropped 6 bases and J dropped 11 bases, with 16 bases sitting between them. The germline V gene has CDR1 SNHLY and CDR2 FYNNEI. The CDR3 consists of 12 residues. CDR3 nucleotide sequence: TGTGCCAGCAGGGGGGCCGTACCGGGTGCTTTCTTT. Translating it yields CASRGAVPGAFF.